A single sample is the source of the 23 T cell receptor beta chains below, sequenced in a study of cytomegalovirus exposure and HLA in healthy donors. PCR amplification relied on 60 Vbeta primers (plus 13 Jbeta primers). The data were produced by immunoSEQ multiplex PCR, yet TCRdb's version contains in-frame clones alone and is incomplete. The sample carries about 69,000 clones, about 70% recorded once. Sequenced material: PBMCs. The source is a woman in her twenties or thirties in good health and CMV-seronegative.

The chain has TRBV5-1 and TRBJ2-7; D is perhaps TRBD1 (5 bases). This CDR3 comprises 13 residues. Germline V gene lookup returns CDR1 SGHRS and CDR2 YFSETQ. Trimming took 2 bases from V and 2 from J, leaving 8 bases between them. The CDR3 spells CASSFDRAYEQYF. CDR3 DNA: TGCGCCAGCAGCTTTGACAGAGCCTACGAGCAGTACTTC. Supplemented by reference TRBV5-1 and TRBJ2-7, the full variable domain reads KAGVTQTPRYLIKTRGQQVTLSCSPISGHRSVSWYQQTPGQGLQFLFEYFSETQRNKGNFPGRFSGRQFSNSRSEMNVSTLELGDSALYLCASSFDRAYEQYFGPGTRLTVT.

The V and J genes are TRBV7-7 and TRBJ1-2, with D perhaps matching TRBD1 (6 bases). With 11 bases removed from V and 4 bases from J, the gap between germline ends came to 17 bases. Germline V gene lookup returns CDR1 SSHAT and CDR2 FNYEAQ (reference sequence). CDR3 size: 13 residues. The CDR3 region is CAAPRGHIYGYTF. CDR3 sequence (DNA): TGTGCCGCCCCCAGGGGACATATCTATGGCTACACCTTC.

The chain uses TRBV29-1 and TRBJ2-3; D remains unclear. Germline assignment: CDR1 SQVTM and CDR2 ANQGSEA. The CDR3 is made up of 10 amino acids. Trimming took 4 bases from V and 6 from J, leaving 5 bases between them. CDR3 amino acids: CSVGEDTQYF. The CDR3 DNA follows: TGCAGCGTTGGTGAGGATACGCAGTATTTT.

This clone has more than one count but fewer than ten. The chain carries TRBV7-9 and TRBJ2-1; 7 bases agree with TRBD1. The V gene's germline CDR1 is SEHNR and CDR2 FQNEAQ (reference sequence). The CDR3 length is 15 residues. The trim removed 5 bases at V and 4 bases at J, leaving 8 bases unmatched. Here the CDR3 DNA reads TGTGCCAGCAGCCTTTACGACAGGGCGTACAATGAGCAGTTCTTC. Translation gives CASSLYDRAYNEQFF.

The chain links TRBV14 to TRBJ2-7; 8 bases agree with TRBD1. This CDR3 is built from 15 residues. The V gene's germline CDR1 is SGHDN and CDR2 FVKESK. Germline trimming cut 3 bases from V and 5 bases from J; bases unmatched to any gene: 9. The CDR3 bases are TGTGCCAGCAGCCACCCCGGGACAGGAAAGAACGAGCAGTACTTC. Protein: CASSHPGTGKNEQYF.

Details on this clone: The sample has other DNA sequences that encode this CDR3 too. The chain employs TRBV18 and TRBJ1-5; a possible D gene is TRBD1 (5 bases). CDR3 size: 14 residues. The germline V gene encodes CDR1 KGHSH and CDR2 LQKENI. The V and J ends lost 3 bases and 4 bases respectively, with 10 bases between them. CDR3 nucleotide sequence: TGTGCCAGCTCACCGGGCCAGGGAAATCAGCCCCAGCATTTT. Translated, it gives CASSPGQGNQPQHF.

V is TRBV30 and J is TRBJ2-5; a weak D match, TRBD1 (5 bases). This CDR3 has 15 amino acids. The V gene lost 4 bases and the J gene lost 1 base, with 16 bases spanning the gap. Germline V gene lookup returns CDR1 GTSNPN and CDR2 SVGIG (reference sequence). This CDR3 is CAWKTPRVSQETQYF. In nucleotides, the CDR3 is TGTGCCTGGAAGACGCCCAGGGTCAGCCAAGAGACCCAGTACTTC. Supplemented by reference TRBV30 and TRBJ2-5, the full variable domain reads SQTIHQWPATLVQPVGSPLSLECTVEGTSNPNLYWYRQAAGRGLQLLFYSVGIGQISSEVPQNLSASRPQDRQFILSSKKLLLSDSGFYLCAWKTPRVSQETQYFGPGTRLLVL.

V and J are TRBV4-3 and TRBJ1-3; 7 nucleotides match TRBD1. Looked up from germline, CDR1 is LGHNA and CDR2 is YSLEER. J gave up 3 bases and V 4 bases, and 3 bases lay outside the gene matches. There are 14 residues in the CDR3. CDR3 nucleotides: TGCGCCAGCAGCCCGACAGGGTATGGAAACACCATATATTTT. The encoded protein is CASSPTGYGNTIYF.

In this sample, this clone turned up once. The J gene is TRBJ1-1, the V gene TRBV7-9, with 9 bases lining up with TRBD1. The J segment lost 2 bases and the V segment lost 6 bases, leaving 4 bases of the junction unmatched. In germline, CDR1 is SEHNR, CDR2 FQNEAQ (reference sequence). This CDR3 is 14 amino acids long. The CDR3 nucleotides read TGTGCCAGCAGTGGGACAGGGAAAAACACTGAAGCTTTCTTT. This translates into CASSGTGKNTEAFF.

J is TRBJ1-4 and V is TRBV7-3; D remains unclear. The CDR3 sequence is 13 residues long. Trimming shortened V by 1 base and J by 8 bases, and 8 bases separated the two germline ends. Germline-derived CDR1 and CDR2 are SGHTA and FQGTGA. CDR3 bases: TGTGCCAGCAGCTTAATAGCGGGCGAAAAACTGTTTTTT. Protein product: CASSLIAGEKLFF.

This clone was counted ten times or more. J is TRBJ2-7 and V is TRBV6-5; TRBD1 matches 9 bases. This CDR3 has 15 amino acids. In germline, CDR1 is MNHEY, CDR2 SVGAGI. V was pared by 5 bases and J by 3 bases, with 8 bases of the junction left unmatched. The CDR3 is CASSKGQGRIYEQYF. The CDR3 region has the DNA TGTGCCAGCAGTAAAGGACAGGGGAGGATCTACGAGCAGTACTTC.

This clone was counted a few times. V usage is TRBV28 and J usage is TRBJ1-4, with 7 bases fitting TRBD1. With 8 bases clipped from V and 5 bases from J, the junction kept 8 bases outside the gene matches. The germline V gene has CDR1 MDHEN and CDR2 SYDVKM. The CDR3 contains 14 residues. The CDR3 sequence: CASLAIGGNEKLFF. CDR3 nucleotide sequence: TGTGCCAGCCTCGCGATAGGGGGCAATGAAAAACTGTTTTTT.

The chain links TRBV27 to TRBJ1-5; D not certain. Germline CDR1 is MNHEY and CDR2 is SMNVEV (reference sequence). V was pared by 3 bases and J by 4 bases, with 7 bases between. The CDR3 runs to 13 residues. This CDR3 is CASSFARNQPQHF. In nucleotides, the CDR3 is TGTGCCAGCAGTTTCGCTCGGAATCAGCCCCAGCATTTT.

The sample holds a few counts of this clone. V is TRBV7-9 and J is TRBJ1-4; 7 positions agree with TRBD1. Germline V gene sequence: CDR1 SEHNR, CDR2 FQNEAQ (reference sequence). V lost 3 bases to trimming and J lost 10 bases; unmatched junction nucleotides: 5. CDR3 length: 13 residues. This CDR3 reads CASSFSGQAKLFF. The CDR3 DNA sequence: TGTGCCAGCAGCTTTTCCGGACAGGCAAAACTGTTTTTT.

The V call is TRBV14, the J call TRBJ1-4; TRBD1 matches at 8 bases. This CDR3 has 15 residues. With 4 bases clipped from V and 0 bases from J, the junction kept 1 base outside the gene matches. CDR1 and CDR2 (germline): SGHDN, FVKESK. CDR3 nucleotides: TGTGCCAGCAGCCCGACAGGGGCAACTAATGAAAAACTGTTTTTT. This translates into CASSPTGATNEKLFF.

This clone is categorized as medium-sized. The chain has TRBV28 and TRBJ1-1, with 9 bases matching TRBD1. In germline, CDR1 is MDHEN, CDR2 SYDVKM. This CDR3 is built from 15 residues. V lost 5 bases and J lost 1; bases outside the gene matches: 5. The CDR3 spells CASSPWDRENTEAFF. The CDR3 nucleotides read TGTGCCAGCAGTCCATGGGACAGGGAGAACACTGAAGCTTTCTTT.

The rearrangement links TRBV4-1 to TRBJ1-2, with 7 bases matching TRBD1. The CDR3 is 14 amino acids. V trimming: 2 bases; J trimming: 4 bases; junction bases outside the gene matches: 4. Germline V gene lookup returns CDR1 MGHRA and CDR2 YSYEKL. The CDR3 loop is CASSQRQGGYGYTF. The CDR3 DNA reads TGCGCCAGCAGCCAACGACAGGGCGGCTATGGCTACACCTTC.

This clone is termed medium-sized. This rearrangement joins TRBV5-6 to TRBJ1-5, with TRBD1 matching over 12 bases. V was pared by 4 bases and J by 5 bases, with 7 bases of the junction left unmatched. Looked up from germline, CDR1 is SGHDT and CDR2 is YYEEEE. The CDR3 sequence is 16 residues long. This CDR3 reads CASSVGGTGGYQPQHF. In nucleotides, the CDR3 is TGTGCCAGCAGCGTAGGCGGGACAGGGGGCTATCAGCCCCAGCATTTT.

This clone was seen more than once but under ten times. For the CDR3, the DNA is TGCGCCAGCAGCTCGGGGACTAGCGGGGGGGCCGGGGAGACCCAGTACTTC. It yields the protein CASSSGTSGGAGETQYF. This chain joins TRBV5-1 and TRBJ2-5; 16 nucleotides align to TRBD2. The V segment lost 3 bases and the J segment 5 bases; nucleotides outside the gene matches: 7. Germline CDR1 reads SGHRS; CDR2 reads YFSETQ. There are 17 residues in the CDR3. The variable domain in full, with the rest retrieved from reference TRBV5-1 and TRBJ2-5, is KAGVTQTPRYLIKTRGQQVTLSCSPISGHRSVSWYQQTPGQGLQFLFEYFSETQRNKGNFPGRFSGRQFSNSRSEMNVSTLELGDSALYLCASSSGTSGGAGETQYFGPGTRLLVL.

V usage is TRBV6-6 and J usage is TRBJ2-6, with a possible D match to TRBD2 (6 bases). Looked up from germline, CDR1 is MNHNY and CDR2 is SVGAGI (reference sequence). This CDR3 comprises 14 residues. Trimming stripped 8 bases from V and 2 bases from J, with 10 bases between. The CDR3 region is CASGAGTGANVLTF. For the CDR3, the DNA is TGTGCCAGCGGTGCGGGGACTGGGGCCAACGTCCTGACTTTC.

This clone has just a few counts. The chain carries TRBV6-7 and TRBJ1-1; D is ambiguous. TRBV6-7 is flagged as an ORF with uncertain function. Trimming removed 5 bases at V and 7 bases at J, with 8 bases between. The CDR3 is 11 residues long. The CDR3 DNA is TGTGCCAGCAGTCTCGCCGGTGAAGCTTTCTTT. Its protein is CASSLAGEAFF.

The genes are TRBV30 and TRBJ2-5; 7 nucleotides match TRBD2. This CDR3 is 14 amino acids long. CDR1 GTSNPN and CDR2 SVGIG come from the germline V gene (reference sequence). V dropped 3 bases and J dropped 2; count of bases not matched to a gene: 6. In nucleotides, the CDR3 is TGTGCCTGGAGGTGGCACGGGGGGCAAGAGACCCAGTACTTC. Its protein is CAWRWHGGQETQYF.

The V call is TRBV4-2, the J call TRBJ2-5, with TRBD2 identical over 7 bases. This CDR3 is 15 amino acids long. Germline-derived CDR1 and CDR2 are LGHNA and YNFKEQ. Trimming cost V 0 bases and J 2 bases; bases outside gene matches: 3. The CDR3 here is CASSQETSPQETQYF. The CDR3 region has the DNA TGTGCCAGCAGCCAAGAGACTAGCCCTCAAGAGACCCAGTACTTC.